This T cell receptor (beta chain) was profiled in a study of identical twins. Findings of the study overall: Out-of-frame beta chain sequences displayed weaker excess sharing between twins. Abundant cord blood beta clonotypes carried fewer insertions; memory repertoires showed none.

Healthy Caucasians provided all donations. Template switching, a step in the protocol, added a universal primer site, and cDNA carried unique molecular identifiers. TCRdb called the 5' RACE reads again in MiXCR, with one record for every CDR3 protein. Here the sample spans around 1.7 million distinct CDR3 sequences, 25% to 35% being singletons. This clonotype turned up a few times. Its target is unknown. V was trimmed by 4 bases and J by 3 bases, leaving 18 bases between them. The CDR3 has 16 amino acids. This clonotype was sampled from a newborn girl in good health. The chain couples TRBV12-3 or TRBV12-4 to TRBJ2-5, with no clear D. Specimen: cord blood. The CDR3 coding sequence is TGTGCCAGCAGTTATCGCGCTGGGGAAAAGAAAGAGACCCAGTACTTC. It encodes CASSYRAGEKKETQYF.